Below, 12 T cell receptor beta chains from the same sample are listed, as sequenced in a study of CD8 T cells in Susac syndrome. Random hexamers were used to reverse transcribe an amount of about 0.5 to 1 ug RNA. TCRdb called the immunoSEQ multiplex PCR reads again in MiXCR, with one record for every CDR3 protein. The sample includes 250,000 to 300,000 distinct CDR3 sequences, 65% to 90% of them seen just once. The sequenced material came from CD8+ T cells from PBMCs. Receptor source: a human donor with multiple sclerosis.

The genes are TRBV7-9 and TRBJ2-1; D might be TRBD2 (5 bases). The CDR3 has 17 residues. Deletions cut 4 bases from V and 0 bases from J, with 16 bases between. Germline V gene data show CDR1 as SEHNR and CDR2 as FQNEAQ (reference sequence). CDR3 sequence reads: CASSSTAERSSYNEQFF. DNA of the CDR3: TGTGCCAGCAGCTCCACTGCGGAGCGGAGCTCCTACAATGAGCAGTTCTTC.

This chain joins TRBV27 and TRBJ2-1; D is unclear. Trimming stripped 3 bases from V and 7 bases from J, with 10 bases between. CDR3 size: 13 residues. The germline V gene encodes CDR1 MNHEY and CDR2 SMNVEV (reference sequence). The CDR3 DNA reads TGTGCCAGCAGTTTCGGGCATACTAATGAGCAGTTCTTC. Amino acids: CASSFGHTNEQFF.

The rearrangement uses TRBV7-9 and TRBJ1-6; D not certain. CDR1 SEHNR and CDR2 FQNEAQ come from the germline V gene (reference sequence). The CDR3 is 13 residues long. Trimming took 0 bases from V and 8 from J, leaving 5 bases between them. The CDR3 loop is CASSLAMDSPLHF. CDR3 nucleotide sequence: TGTGCCAGCAGCTTAGCGATGGATTCACCCCTCCACTTT.

CDR3 in amino acids: CASSESPRGVAETSYEQYF. CDR3 bases: TGTGCCAGCAGTGAATCTCCCAGGGGCGTAGCGGAAACCTCCTACGAGCAGTACTTC. The genes are TRBV25-1 and TRBJ2-7, with D perhaps matching TRBD1 or TRBD2 (6 bases each). Per the germline V gene, CDR1 is MGHDK and CDR2 is SYGVNS. The CDR3 has 19 amino acids. The V and J ends lost 1 base and 0 bases respectively, with 22 bases between them.

In nucleotides, the CDR3 is TGTGCCAGCAGCTTAGGTTCCGGGACAGGGCCCTACGAGCAGTACTTC. Translated: CASSLGSGTGPYEQYF. The V gene is TRBV7-9, the J gene TRBJ2-7; 9 bases map to TRBD1. The CDR3 spans 16 residues. V gave up 1 base and J gave up 2 bases; unmatched junction bases: 6. Looked up from germline, CDR1 is SEHNR and CDR2 is FQNEAQ (reference sequence).

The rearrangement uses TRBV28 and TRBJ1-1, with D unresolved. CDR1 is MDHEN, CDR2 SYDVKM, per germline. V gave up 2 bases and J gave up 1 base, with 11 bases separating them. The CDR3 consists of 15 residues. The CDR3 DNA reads TGTGCCAGCAGTTTACTACTCACAGCGAACACTGAAGCTTTCTTT. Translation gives CASSLLLTANTEAFF.

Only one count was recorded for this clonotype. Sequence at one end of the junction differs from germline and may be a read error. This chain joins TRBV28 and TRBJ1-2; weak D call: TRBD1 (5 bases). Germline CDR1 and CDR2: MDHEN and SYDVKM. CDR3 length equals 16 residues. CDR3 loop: CASILRGEADFYGYTF. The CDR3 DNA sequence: TGTGCCAGCATTTTAAGGGGCGAGGCGGACTTCTATGGCTACACCTTC.

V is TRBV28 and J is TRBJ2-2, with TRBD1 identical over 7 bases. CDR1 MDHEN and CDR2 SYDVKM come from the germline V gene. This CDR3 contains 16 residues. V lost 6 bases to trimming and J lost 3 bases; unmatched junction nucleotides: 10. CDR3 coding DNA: TGTGCCAGCAGCCTGACAGGGATCGGTTACACCGGGGAGCTGTTTTTT. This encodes CASSLTGIGYTGELFF.

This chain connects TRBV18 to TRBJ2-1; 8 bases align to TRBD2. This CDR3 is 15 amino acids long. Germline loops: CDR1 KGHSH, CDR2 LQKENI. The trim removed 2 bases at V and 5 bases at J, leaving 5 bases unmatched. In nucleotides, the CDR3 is TGTGCCAGCTCACCAATCGGGACTAGGCACAATGAGCAGTTCTTC. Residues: CASSPIGTRHNEQFF.

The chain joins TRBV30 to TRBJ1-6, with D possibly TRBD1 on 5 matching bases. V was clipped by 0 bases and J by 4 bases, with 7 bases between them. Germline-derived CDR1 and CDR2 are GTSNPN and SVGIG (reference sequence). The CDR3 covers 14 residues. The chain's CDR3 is CAWSVQAYNSPLHF. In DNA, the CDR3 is TGTGCCTGGAGTGTACAGGCGTATAATTCACCCCTCCACTTT.

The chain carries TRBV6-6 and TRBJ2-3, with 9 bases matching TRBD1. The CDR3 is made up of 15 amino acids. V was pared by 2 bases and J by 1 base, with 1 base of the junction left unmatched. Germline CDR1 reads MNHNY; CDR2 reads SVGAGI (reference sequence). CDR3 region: CASSYRTGGTDTQYF. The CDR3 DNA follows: TGTGCCAGCAGTTACAGGACAGGGGGCACAGATACGCAGTATTTT.

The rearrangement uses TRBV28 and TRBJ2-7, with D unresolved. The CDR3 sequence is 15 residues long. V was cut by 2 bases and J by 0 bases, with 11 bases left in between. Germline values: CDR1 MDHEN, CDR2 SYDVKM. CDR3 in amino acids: CASSLTEPRSYEQYF. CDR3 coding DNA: TGTGCCAGCAGTTTAACCGAACCGCGCTCCTACGAGCAGTACTTC.